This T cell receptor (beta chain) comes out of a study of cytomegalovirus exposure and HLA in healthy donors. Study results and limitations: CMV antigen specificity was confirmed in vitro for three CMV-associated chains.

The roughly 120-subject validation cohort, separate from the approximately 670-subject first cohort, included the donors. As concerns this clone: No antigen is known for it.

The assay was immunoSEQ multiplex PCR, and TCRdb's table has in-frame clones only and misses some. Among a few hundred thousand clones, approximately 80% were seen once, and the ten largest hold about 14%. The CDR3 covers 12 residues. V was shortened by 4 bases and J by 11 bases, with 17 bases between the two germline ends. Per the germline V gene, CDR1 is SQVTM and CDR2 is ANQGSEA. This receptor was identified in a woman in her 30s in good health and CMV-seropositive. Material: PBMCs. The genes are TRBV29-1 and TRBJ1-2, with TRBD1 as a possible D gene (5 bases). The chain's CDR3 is CSVGGGATKYTF. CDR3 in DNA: TGCAGCGTTGGGGGAGGGGCGACCAAGTACACCTTC. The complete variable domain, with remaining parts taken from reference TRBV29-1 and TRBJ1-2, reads SAVISQKPSRDICQRGTSLTIQCQVDSQVTMMFWYRQQPGQSLTLIATANQGSEATYESGFVIDKFPISRPNLTFSTLTVSNMSPEDSSIYLCSVGGGATKYTFGSGTRLTVV.